The clone carrying this T cell receptor beta chain was found a few times. The source of the sample is a study of blood T cell repertoires in COVID-19. Sequenced by immunoSEQ multiplex PCR; TCRdb stores in-frame clones only, minus some. The data contain approximately 190,000 clones, 84% of them seen just once; the ten biggest clones take up under 4%. Trimming cost V 6 bases and J 3 bases, with 15 bases left between them. From germline, CDR1 is MNHEY and CDR2 SVGAGI. The CDR3 consists of 14 residues. Self-reported history from a screening survey and questionnaire set each donor's cohort. The sequencing sample was made of PBMCs or T cells enriched from blood (not recorded which). This chain connects TRBV6-5 to TRBJ2-7, with a possible D match to TRBD1 (6 bases). The sequence was obtained from a woman between 25 and 40 years old who had been exposed to COVID-19. The CDR3 loop reads CASRNPGQNYEQYF. DNA for the CDR3: TGTGCCAGCAGGAACCCGGGACAAAACTACGAGCAGTACTTC.